Detailed here is one T cell receptor beta chain. The entry originates in a study of blood T cell repertoires in COVID-19. Study-wide background: COVID-19 samples, acute and convalescent, were from the United States, Italy and Spain. Nucleic acid was either cDNA or gDNA, and it came from T cells, B-cell-depleted T cells, or PBMCs.

Sequencing used immunoSEQ multiplex PCR; TCRdb keeps in-frame clones, though not all of them. The table has a few hundred thousand clones, 89% seen once. Germline V gene lookup returns CDR1 SGHDT and CDR2 YYEEEE. The V gene lost 2 bases and the J gene lost 3 bases, with 12 bases spanning the gap. This CDR3 spans 15 amino acids. The receptor was derived from a woman in her sixties or seventies with acute or convalescent COVID-19. The chain has TRBV5-6 and TRBJ1-5; TRBD1 might be the D (6 bases). Sequences were obtained from peripheral blood. The CDR3 coding sequence is TGTGCCAGCAGCTTAAGGGGGGGGGTCAATCAGCCCCAGCATTTT. This translates into CASSLRGGVNQPQHF.